This T cell receptor (beta chain) stems from a study of shared clonotypes between healthy human individuals. Study-wide results and limits: Lower generation probabilities were found for non-shared clonotypes than for those shared by all four donors.

In replicate PCRs of sorted subsets, roughly 200 ng DNA, about 30,000 T cell genomes, was used. Authors' analysis steps: Without quality scores, immunoSEQ junctional reads could not be filtered like full-length reads. Repertoires were generated with immunoSEQ multiplex PCR, while TCRdb's copy carries only in-frame clones and drops some. Clonal size and the V and J genes are those of that table, whereas D and trimming came from the DNA. The table has millions of clones, approximately 95% seen once. For this clone: Antigen specificity is unknown.

V was shortened by 8 bases and J by 3 bases, with 10 bases between the two germline ends. The germline gives CDR1 MNHNY, CDR2 SVGAGI (reference sequence). The CDR3 is made up of 12 amino acids. The sequenced sample consisted of naive CD4+ T cells from PBMCs. Specified subset: CD45RA+ positively selected. This receptor was taken from a young man in good health. Some clones in this sample may be carry-over from other donors' samples. The J gene is TRBJ2-5, the V gene TRBV6-6; no clear D. This chain's CDR3 is CASGRTKETQYF. The CDR3 nucleotides are TGTGCCAGCGGCCGAACCAAAGAGACCCAGTACTTC.